This TCR beta chain was sequenced for a study of blood T cells in healthy people across ages. This clonotype was observed many times. Its antigen is currently unknown. Study-level points and caveats: Total diversity from one million sequenced T cells was likely underestimated. The study lacked donor CMV status, which possibly confounded expanded clonotype changes. Roughly linear declines in TCR beta diversity per million T cells occurred with age. Aged donors had fewer naive CD4+ cells and lower diversity than long-lived donors.

The authors ran a second PCR of roughly 6 to 11 cycles using a sample-barcoded 5' primer and a J-beta primer mix. TCRdb reprocessed the 5' RACE reads via MiXCR and lists one record per CDR3 protein. Among 1.8 million or so distinct CDR3 sequences listed, about two fifths were seen once. Trimming took off 5 bases at V and 6 bases at J, with 8 bases between the two ends. Germline values: CDR1 SGHTA, CDR2 FQGNSA. The CDR3 is made up of 12 amino acids. The chain joins TRBV7-2 to TRBJ2-1; the D is unclear. This sequence was found in a human donor in good health. Material for sequencing was blood. The CDR3 is CASSLLPNEQFF. The CDR3 nucleotides read TGTGCCAGCAGCCTTCTTCCCAATGAGCAGTTCTTC.